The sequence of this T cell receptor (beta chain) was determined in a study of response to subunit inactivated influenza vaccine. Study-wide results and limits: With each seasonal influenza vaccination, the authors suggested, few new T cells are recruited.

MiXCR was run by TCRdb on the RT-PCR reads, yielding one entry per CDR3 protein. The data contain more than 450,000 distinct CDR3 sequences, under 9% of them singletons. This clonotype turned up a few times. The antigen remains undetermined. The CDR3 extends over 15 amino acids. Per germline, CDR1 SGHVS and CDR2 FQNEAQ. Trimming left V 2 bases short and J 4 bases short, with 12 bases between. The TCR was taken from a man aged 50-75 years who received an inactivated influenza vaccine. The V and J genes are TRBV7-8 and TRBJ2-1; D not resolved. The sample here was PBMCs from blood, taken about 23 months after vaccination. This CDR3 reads CASSLRWVRYNEQFF. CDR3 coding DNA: TGTGCCAGCAGCTTAAGATGGGTAAGGTACAATGAGCAGTTCTTC.